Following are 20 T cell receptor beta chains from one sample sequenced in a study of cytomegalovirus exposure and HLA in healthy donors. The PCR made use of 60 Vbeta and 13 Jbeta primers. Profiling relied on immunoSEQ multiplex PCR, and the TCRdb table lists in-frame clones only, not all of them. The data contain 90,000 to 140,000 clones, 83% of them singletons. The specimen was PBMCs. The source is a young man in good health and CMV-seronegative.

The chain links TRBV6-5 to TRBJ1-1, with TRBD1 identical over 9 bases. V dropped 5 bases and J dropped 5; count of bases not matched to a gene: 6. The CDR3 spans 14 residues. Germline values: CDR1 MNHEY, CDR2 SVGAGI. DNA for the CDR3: TGTGCCAGCAGTCCACAGGGGGCGAGTACTGAAGCTTTCTTT. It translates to CASSPQGASTEAFF.

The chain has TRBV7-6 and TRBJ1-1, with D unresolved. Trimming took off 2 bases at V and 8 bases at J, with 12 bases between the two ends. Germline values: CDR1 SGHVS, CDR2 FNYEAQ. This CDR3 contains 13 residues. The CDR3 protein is CASSLSSQREAFF. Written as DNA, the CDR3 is TGTGCCAGCAGCTTAAGCAGTCAGAGGGAAGCTTTCTTT.

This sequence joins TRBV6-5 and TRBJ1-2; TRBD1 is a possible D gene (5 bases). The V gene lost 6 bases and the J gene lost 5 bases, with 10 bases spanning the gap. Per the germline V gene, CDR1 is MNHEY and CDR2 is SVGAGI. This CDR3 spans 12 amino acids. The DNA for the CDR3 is TGTGCCAGCAGCAATCCAGGGTATGGCTACACCTTC. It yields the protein CASSNPGYGYTF.

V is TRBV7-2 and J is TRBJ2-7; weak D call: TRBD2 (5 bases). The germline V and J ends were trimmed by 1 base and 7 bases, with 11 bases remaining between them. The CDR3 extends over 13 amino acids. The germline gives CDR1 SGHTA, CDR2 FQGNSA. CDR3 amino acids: CASSLGGEAEQYF. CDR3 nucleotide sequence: TGTGCCAGCAGCTTAGGGGGAGAGGCGGAGCAGTACTTC. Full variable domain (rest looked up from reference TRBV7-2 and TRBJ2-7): GAGVSQSPSNKVTEKGKDVELRCDPISGHTALYWYRQSLGQGLEFLIYFQGNSAPDKSGLPSDRFSAERTGGSVSTLTIQRTQQEDSAVYLCASSLGGEAEQYFGPGTRLTVT.

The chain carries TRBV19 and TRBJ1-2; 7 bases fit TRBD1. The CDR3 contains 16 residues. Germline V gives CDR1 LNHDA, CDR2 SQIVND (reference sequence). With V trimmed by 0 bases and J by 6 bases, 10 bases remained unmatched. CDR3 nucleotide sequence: TGTGCCAGTAGTATAGATAGGAACAGGGGTAAGGATGGCTACACCTTC. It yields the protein CASSIDRNRGKDGYTF.

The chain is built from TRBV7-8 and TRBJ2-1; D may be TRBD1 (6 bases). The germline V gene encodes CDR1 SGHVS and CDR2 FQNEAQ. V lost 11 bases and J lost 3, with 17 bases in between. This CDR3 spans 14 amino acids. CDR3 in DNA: TGTGCCGATCCGCAGGGGATGATCTACAATGAGCAGTTCTTC. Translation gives CADPQGMIYNEQFF.

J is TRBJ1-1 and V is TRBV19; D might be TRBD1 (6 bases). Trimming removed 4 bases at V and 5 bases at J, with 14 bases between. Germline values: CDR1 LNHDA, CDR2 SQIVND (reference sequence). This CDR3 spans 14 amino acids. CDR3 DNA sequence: TGTGCCAGTAGTAGCCAGGGGTTGATTACTGAAGCTTTCTTT. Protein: CASSSQGLITEAFF.

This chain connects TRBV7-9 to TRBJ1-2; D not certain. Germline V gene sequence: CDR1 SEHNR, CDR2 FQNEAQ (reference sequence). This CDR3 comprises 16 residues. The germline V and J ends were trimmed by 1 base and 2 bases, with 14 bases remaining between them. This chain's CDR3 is CASSLDTLTKNYGYTF. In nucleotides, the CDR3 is TGTGCCAGCAGCTTAGACACGCTAACTAAGAACTATGGCTACACCTTC.

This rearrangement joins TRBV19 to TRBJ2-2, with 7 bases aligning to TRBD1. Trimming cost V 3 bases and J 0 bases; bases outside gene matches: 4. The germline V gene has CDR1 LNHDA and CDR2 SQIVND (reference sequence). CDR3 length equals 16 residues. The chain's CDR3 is CASSIGTGANTGELFF. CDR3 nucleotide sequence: TGTGCCAGTAGTATTGGAACAGGGGCGAACACCGGGGAGCTGTTTTTT.

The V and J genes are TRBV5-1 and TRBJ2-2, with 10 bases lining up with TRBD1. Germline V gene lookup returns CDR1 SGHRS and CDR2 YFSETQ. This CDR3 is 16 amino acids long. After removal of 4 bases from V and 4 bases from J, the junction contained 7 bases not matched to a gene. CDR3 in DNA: TGCGCCAGCAGCGGCGCCGGGACAGGGGTCACCGGGGAGCTGTTTTTT. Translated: CASSGAGTGVTGELFF.

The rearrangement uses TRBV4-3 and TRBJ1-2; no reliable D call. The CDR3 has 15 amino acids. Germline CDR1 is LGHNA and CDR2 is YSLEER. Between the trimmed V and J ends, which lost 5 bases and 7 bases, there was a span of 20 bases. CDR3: CASSYNDGPSGGYTF. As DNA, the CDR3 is TGCGCCAGCAGCTATAATGACGGTCCATCAGGTGGCTACACCTTC.

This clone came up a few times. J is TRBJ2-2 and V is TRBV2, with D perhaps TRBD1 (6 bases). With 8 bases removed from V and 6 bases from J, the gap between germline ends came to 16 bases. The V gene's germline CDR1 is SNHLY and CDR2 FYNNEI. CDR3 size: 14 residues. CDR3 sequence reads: CASVGAYRAGELFF. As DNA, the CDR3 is TGTGCCAGCGTGGGGGCATATAGGGCCGGGGAGCTGTTTTTT.

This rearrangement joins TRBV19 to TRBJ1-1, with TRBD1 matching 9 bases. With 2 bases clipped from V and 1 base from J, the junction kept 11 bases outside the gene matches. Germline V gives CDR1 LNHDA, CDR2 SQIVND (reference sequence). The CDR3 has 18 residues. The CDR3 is CASSIMDRDRERNTEAFF. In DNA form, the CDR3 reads TGTGCCAGTAGTATAATGGATAGGGACAGGGAGAGGAACACTGAAGCTTTCTTT.

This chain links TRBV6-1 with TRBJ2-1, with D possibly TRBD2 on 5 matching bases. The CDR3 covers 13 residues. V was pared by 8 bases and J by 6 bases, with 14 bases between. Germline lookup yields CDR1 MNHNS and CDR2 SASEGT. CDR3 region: CASERKSGNEQFF. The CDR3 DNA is TGTGCCAGCGAGAGGAAAAGCGGCAATGAGCAGTTCTTC.

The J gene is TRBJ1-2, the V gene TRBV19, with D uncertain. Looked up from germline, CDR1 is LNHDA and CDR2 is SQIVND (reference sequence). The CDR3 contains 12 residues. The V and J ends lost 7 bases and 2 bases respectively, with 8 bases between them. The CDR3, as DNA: TGTGCCAGTACGGACTGGAACTATGGCTACACCTTC. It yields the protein CASTDWNYGYTF.

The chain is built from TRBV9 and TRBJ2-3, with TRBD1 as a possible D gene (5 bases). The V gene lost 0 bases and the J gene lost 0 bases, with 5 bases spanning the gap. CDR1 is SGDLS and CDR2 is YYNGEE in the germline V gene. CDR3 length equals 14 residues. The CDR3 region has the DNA TGTGCCAGCAGCGTAGACAGGAGCACAGATACGCAGTATTTT. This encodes CASSVDRSTDTQYF. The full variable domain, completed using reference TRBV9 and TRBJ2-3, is DSGVTQTPKHLITATGQRVTLRCSPRSGDLSVYWYQQSLDQGLQFLIQYYNGEERAKGNILERFSAQQFPDLHSELNLSSLELGDSALYFCASSVDRSTDTQYFGPGTRLTVL.

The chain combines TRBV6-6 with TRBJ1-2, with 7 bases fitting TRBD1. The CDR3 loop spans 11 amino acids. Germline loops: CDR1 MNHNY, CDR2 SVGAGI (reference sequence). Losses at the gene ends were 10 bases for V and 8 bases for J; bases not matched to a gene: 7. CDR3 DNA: TGTGCCATCGAGGGGGCCGAGGGCTACACCTTC. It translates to CAIEGAEGYTF.

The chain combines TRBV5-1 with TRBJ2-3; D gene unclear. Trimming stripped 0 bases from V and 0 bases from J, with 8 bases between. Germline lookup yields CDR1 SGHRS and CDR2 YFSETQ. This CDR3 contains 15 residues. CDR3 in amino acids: CASSLGRLSTDTQYF. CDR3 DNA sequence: TGCGCCAGCAGCTTGGGGCGGCTTAGCACAGATACGCAGTATTTT. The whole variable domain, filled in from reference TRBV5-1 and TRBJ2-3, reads KAGVTQTPRYLIKTRGQQVTLSCSPISGHRSVSWYQQTPGQGLQFLFEYFSETQRNKGNFPGRFSGRQFSNSRSEMNVSTLELGDSALYLCASSLGRLSTDTQYFGPGTRLTVL.

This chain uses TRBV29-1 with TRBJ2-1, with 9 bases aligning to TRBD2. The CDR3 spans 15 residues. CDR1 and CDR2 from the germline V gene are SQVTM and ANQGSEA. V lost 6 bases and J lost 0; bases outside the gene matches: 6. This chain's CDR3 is CSVALAGSSYNEQFF. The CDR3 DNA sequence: TGCAGCGTGGCCCTAGCGGGGAGCTCCTACAATGAGCAGTTCTTC.

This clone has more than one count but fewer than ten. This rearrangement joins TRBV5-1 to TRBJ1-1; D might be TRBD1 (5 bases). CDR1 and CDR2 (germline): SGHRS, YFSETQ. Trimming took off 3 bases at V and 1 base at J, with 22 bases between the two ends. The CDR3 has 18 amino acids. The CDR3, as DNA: TGCGCCAGCAGCTCGTCGGCACAAGGGGCAAGATCGAACACTGAAGCTTTCTTT. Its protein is CASSSSAQGARSNTEAFF.